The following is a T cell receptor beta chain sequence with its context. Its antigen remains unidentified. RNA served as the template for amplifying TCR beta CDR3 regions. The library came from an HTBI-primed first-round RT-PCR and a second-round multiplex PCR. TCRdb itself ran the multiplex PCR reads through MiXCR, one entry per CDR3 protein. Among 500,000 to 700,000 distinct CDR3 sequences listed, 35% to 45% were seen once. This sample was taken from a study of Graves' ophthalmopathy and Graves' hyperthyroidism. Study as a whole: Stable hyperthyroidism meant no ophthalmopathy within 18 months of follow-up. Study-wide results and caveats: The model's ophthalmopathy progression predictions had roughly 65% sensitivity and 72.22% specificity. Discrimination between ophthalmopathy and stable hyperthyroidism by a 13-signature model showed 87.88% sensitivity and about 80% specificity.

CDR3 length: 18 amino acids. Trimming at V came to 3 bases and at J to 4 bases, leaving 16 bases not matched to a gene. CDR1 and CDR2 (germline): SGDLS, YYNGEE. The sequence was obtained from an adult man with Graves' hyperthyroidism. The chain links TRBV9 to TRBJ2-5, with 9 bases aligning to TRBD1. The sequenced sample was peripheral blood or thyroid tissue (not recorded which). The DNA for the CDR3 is TGTGCCAGCAGCGCGTCGAGTACACAGGGGGCCAGAGCAGAGACCCAGTACTTC. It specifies CASSASSTQGARAETQYF.